These 22 T cell receptor beta chains were sequenced from one sample in a study of cytomegalovirus exposure and HLA in healthy donors. Primers: 60 Vbeta forward and 13 Jbeta reverse. The repertoire was sequenced with immunoSEQ multiplex PCR; TCRdb's copy has only in-frame clones and lacks some. Of around 150,000 clones in the sample, nearly 80% were seen once. The material sequenced was PBMCs. The receptors come from a middle-aged woman in good health and CMV-seronegative.

The chain joins TRBV5-1 to TRBJ2-5; the D gene is possibly TRBD1 (6 bases). Deletions cut 0 bases from V and 4 bases from J, with 7 bases between. The CDR3 has 13 amino acids. Germline values: CDR1 SGHRS, CDR2 YFSETQ. The CDR3 reads CASSLEGGETQYF. In nucleotides, the CDR3 is TGCGCCAGCAGCTTGGAAGGGGGAGAGACCCAGTACTTC.

V gene TRBV5-4 combines with J gene TRBJ1-1; perhaps TRBD1 as D (6 bases). This CDR3 has 17 residues. The V end lost 0 bases, the J end lost 1 base, and 16 bases lay between the germline ends. The germline CDR1 and CDR2 sequences are SGHNT and YYREEE (reference sequence). CDR3 in amino acids: CASSLGGGFTGNTEAFF. The CDR3, as DNA: TGTGCCAGCAGCTTGGGGGGGGGCTTTACAGGGAACACTGAAGCTTTCTTT.

The chain couples TRBV5-1 to TRBJ2-3, with 9 bases aligning to TRBD2. The junction had 11 bases not matched to a gene; V was cut back by 4 bases and J by 5 bases. There are 16 residues in the CDR3. CDR1 is SGHRS and CDR2 is YFSETQ in the germline V gene. The CDR3, as DNA: TGCGCCAGCAGCCTCGAGGGCGGGGGGGCCGGAGATACGCAGTATTTT. Its translation: CASSLEGGGAGDTQYF.

The genes are TRBV6-1 and TRBJ1-1; TRBD1 aligns across 8 bases. The V segment lost 3 bases and the J segment 1 base; nucleotides outside the gene matches: 7. This CDR3 has 16 residues. Germline CDR1 and CDR2: MNHNS and SASEGT. The CDR3 is CASSESQGAQNTEAFF. The CDR3 nucleotides read TGTGCCAGCAGTGAGTCGCAGGGGGCACAGAACACTGAAGCTTTCTTT.

The chain employs TRBV27 and TRBJ2-2; a possible D gene is TRBD1 (6 bases). The V end was cut by 3 bases, the J end by 4 bases, with 9 bases between. This CDR3 has 14 residues. Germline V gives CDR1 MNHEY, CDR2 SMNVEV (reference sequence). CDR3 in DNA: TGTGCCAGCAGTTTTAACAGGGCCACCGGGGAGCTGTTTTTT. This gives the protein CASSFNRATGELFF.

The V gene is TRBV28, the J gene TRBJ1-2; D remains ambiguous. The CDR3 runs 12 residues. Germline V lookup: CDR1 MDHEN, CDR2 SYDVKM. Trimming pared 8 bases from V and 7 bases from J, leaving 14 bases between. CDR3 sequence: CASGRRTGGYTF. CDR3 coding DNA: TGTGCCAGCGGACGGAGGACCGGTGGCTACACCTTC.

This chain links TRBV5-1 with TRBJ2-3; 9 bases agree with TRBD2. Germline CDR1 SGHRS, CDR2 YFSETQ. V gave up 7 bases and J gave up 5 bases; unmatched junction bases: 5. The CDR3 is 13 amino acids. For the CDR3, the DNA is TGCGCCAGCGCGGGGGGGCCGGGAGATACGCAGTATTTT. Its protein is CASAGGPGDTQYF.

The chain joins TRBV28 to TRBJ2-1, with 8 bases lining up with TRBD2. The CDR3 sequence is 15 residues long. Germline lookup yields CDR1 MDHEN and CDR2 SYDVKM. V lost 1 base, J lost 2 bases, and 1 base stayed unmatched. The DNA of the CDR3 is TGTGCCAGCAGTTTATTCGGGGGGGCCTACAATGAGCAGTTCTTC. It is translated as CASSLFGGAYNEQFF.

The genes are TRBV28 and TRBJ1-4; 11 bases align to TRBD1. From germline, CDR1 is MDHEN and CDR2 SYDVKM. Germline trimming cut 6 bases from V and 5 bases from J; bases unmatched to any gene: 2. The CDR3 totals 14 residues. CDR3 sequence: CASSRTGGNEKLFF. CDR3 sequence (DNA): TGTGCCAGCAGCCGGACAGGGGGCAATGAAAAACTGTTTTTT. Using reference TRBV28 and TRBJ1-4 for the parts outside the CDR3, the full variable domain is DVKVTQSSRYLVKRTGEKVFLECVQDMDHENMFWYRQDPGLGLRLIYFSYDVKMKEKGDIPEGYSVSREKKERFSLILESASTNQTSMYLCASSRTGGNEKLFFGSGTQLSVL.

This clone is a singleton in its sample. V usage is TRBV5-1 and J usage is TRBJ2-3; D not certain. Germline values: CDR1 SGHRS, CDR2 YFSETQ. This CDR3 is 13 amino acids long. V lost 4 bases and J 0 bases, leaving 6 bases between the germline ends. CDR3 sequence (DNA): TGCGCCAGCAGCCTGTATAGCACAGATACGCAGTATTTT. Residues: CASSLYSTDTQYF.

The chain is built from TRBV5-4 and TRBJ2-7; 7 bases agree with TRBD1. Germline-derived CDR1 and CDR2 are SGHNT and YYREEE (reference sequence). The CDR3 length is 16 residues. The J segment lost 4 bases and the V segment lost 0 bases, leaving 10 bases of the junction unmatched. CDR3 nucleotide sequence: TGTGCCAGCAGCTTGGCGGCCGGGACAGCCACTTACGAGCAGTACTTC. Translating gives CASSLAAGTATYEQYF.

The chain links TRBV13 to TRBJ2-5; TRBD1 might be the D (5 bases). V dropped 4 bases and J dropped 5 bases, with 14 bases sitting between them. Germline lookup yields CDR1 PRHDT and CDR2 FYEKMQ (reference sequence). This CDR3 has 14 residues. CDR3 nucleotide sequence: TGTGCCAGCAGCTCACCCCAGGGTTTGGAGACCCAGTACTTC. Translating it yields CASSSPQGLETQYF.

V is TRBV19 and J is TRBJ2-7; possible D gene TRBD1, 6 bases. The CDR3 totals 14 residues. Between the trimmed V and J ends, which lost 9 bases and 5 bases, there was a span of 20 bases. Germline V gene sequence: CDR1 LNHDA, CDR2 SQIVND (reference sequence). The CDR3 coding sequence is TGTGCCAGAAAGGAAACGGGACAATGCCACGAGCAGTACTTC. Translated: CARKETGQCHEQYF.

This sequence joins TRBV5-1 and TRBJ2-1; D perhaps matches TRBD1 (6 bases). V was cut by 5 bases and J by 0 bases, with 9 bases left in between. CDR1 and CDR2 from the germline V gene are SGHRS and YFSETQ. CDR3 length equals 14 residues. The CDR3 region is CASSTGNSYNEQFF. For the CDR3, the DNA is TGCGCCAGCAGTACAGGGAACTCCTACAATGAGCAGTTCTTC. Variable domain in full (rest from reference TRBV5-1 and TRBJ2-1): KAGVTQTPRYLIKTRGQQVTLSCSPISGHRSVSWYQQTPGQGLQFLFEYFSETQRNKGNFPGRFSGRQFSNSRSEMNVSTLELGDSALYLCASSTGNSYNEQFFGPGTRLTVL.

The rearrangement links TRBV2 to TRBJ2-1, with TRBD1 matching over 10 bases. Germline V gene lookup returns CDR1 SNHLY and CDR2 FYNNEI. V trimming: 8 bases; J trimming: 2 bases; junction bases outside the gene matches: 6. The CDR3 runs to 15 residues. CDR3 in amino acids: CASGGGTGAYNEQFF. The CDR3 nucleotides are TGTGCCAGCGGGGGGGGGACAGGGGCCTACAATGAGCAGTTCTTC.

The chain links TRBV9 to TRBJ2-7; 13 bases align to TRBD2. Germline lookup yields CDR1 SGDLS and CDR2 YYNGEE. CDR3 length equals 17 residues. The J segment lost 3 bases and the V segment lost 4 bases, leaving 10 bases of the junction unmatched. The CDR3 reads CASSSGTSGATDYEQYF. CDR3 DNA: TGTGCCAGCAGCTCCGGGACTAGCGGGGCGACTGACTACGAGCAGTACTTC.

This chain connects TRBV6-6 to TRBJ1-2, with TRBD1 identical over 7 bases. CDR3 length equals 14 residues. The V gene's germline CDR1 is MNHNY and CDR2 SVGAGI (reference sequence). V dropped 2 bases and J dropped 0; count of bases not matched to a gene: 0. The CDR3 is CASSYDRANYGYTF. The CDR3 DNA reads TGTGCCAGCAGTTACGACAGGGCTAACTATGGCTACACCTTC.

The V gene is TRBV7-2, the J gene TRBJ1-2; 7 bases fit TRBD1. After removal of 2 bases from V and 4 bases from J, the junction contained 16 bases not matched to a gene. This CDR3 contains 18 residues. CDR1 and CDR2 (germline): SGHTA, FQGNSA. This CDR3 reads CASSLQGSSNRGIYGYTF. DNA for the CDR3: TGTGCCAGCAGCTTACAGGGTAGCTCTAACAGGGGAATCTATGGCTACACCTTC.

The chain uses TRBV5-1 and TRBJ2-7; possible D gene TRBD2, 6 bases. This CDR3 spans 13 amino acids. Germline V gene data show CDR1 as SGHRS and CDR2 as YFSETQ. Trimming shortened V by 10 bases and J by 4 bases, and 18 bases separated the two germline ends. The CDR3 sequence: CAGTGTSMYEQYF. The CDR3 region has the DNA TGCGCCGGCACCGGGACTTCTATGTACGAGCAGTACTTC.

J is TRBJ1-6 and V is TRBV19, with D perhaps matching TRBD1 (5 bases). Germline lookup yields CDR1 LNHDA and CDR2 SQIVND (reference sequence). Trimming stripped 5 bases from V and 0 bases from J, with 11 bases between. This CDR3 is 16 amino acids long. The CDR3 DNA is TGTGCCAGTAGTTGGGGCGGGAGCTCCTATAATTCACCCCTCCACTTT. Translation: CASSWGGSSYNSPLHF.

The chain combines TRBV7-9 with TRBJ2-7; no firm D call. V lost 5 bases to trimming and J lost 3 bases, with 5 bases between them. Per germline, CDR1 SEHNR and CDR2 FQNEAQ (reference sequence). There are 11 residues in the CDR3. CDR3: CASSRDYEQYF. In DNA, the CDR3 is TGTGCCAGCAGCCGAGACTACGAGCAGTACTTC.

The chain carries TRBV2 and TRBJ2-7; TRBD1 aligns across 8 bases. The CDR3 is 13 amino acids. Germline assignment: CDR1 SNHLY and CDR2 FYNNEI. V shed 10 bases, J shed 0 bases, and the junction held 5 bases outside the gene matches. The CDR3 protein is CATRQGPSYEQYF. The CDR3 DNA follows: TGTGCCACGAGACAGGGGCCCTCCTACGAGCAGTACTTC. The whole variable domain, filled in from reference TRBV2 and TRBJ2-7, reads EPEVTQTPSHQVTQMGQEVILRCVPISNHLYFYWYRQILGQKVEFLVSFYNNEISEKSEIFDDQFSVERPDGSNFTLKIRSTKLEDSAMYFCATRQGPSYEQYFGPGTRLTVT.